The clone carrying this T cell receptor (beta chain) occurred a few times. Germline V lookup: CDR1 MRHNA, CDR2 SNTAGT. J gave up 2 bases and V 3 bases, and 5 bases lay outside the gene matches. CDR3 length: 16 amino acids. The data originate from a study of blood T cell repertoires in COVID-19. At the level of the study: Collection of acute and convalescent COVID-19 samples took place in the United States, Italy and Spain. In each case, the material was cDNA or gDNA derived from T cells, B-cell-depleted T cells, or PBMCs.

Authors' data handling: Estimates of nucleated cell counts were drawn from the amplification of reference gene primers. Sequenced by immunoSEQ multiplex PCR; TCRdb stores in-frame clones only, minus some. That table is the source of V, J and clone size, and D and trimming were worked out from the DNA. The data show tens of thousands of clones, about 90% seen once. The chain joins TRBV6-4 to TRBJ2-3; 10 nucleotides line up with TRBD2. The clonotype comes from a woman older than 75 with active COVID-19. Sequencing was carried out using peripheral blood. The CDR3 loop reads CASSDFLAGDTDTQYF. CDR3 bases: TGTGCCAGCAGTGATTTCCTAGCGGGGGACACAGATACGCAGTATTTT.